Reported below is one T cell receptor beta chain. What it binds is unknown. Some clones are missing from TCRdb's copy, which holds only in-frame ones; the method was immunoSEQ multiplex PCR. Of roughly 250,000 clones in the sample, just over 90% were seen once. These data belong to a study of T cell responses to AZD1222 COVID-19 vaccine. The CDR3 runs to 15 residues. V trimming: 1 base; J trimming: 3 bases; junction bases outside the gene matches: 4. Germline loops: CDR1 MNHEY, CDR2 SMNVEV (reference sequence). Study-wide results and limits: With two AZD1222 doses given, Spike-specific TCR breadth and depth both rose. The sample set comprised mostly white British donors with more females, and clonal diversity was possibly underestimated. At 160-218 and 743-854, vaccine-associated CD4 TCRs were dominant, and they spanned spike. Samples come after the peak T cell response, not at day 14.

The genes are TRBV27 and TRBJ2-7; TRBD1 aligns across 9 bases. The sequencing used peripheral blood, collected on day 0 of AZD1222 vaccination. The origin of this receptor is an adult in good health. Written as DNA, the CDR3 is TGTGCCAGCAGTTTATGGGGGACAGGGAGCTACGAGCAGTACTTC. Translating gives CASSLWGTGSYEQYF.